Listed below are T cell receptor beta chains from one sample, sequenced in a study of blood T cell repertoires in COVID-19. Clones were sequenced by immunoSEQ multiplex PCR, and TCRdb holds only the in-frame ones, with some missing. The sample carries roughly 100,000 clones, nearly 90% recorded once. The source material was peripheral blood. The source of these receptors is a middle-aged man with active COVID-19. The CDR3 runs from the conserved cysteine through the conserved F or W. Each record gives: J gene, V gene, D gene, clone size, CDR3 protein, CDR3 DNA. A D gene is named only where the DNA matches it firmly. Not every row has a clone size; where given, it reads once, few, many or a size class.

>TRBJ2-2|TRBV5-1|.|.
CASSLAGTGELFF
TGCGCCAGCAGCTTGGCGGGCACCGGGGAGCTGTTTTTT
>TRBJ2-3|TRBV7-2|.|.
CASSSRLDTQYF
TGTGCCAGCAGCTCTCGGTTAGATACGCAGTATTTT
>TRBJ1-6|TRBV6-5|TRBD1|.
CASRGQGSPNSPLHF
TGTGCCAGCAGGGGACAGGGGAGCCCCAATTCACCCCTCCACTTT
>TRBJ2-5|TRBV5-1|.|.
CASSWGRGSGETQYF
TGCGCCAGCAGCTGGGGACGGGGTAGCGGAGAGACCCAGTACTTC
>TRBJ2-3|TRBV11-2|TRBD2|.
CASSLPPSGATSTDTQYF
TGTGCCAGCAGCTTGCCCCCTAGCGGAGCTACTAGCACAGATACGCAGTATTTT
>TRBJ2-3|TRBV3-1/TRBV3-2|.|.
CASSQEFSWGAGVTDTQYF
TGTGCCAGCAGCCAAGAATTTAGCTGGGGAGCGGGCGTCACAGATACGCAGTATTTT
>TRBJ2-7|TRBV18|.|.
CASSQAGLSYEQYF
TGTGCCAGCTCCCAAGCGGGCCTATCCTACGAGCAGTACTTC
>TRBJ2-7|TRBV18|TRBD1|.
CASSQGQGASEQYF
TGTGCCAGCTCACAGGGACAGGGGGCAAGCGAGCAGTACTTC
>TRBJ1-3|TRBV15|.|.
CATTVRDGSAGNTIYF
TGTGCCACCACCGTCCGAGACGGGAGTGCTGGAAACACCATATATTTT
>TRBJ2-1|TRBV7-2|.|.
CASSTAGFSGDEQFF
TGTGCCAGCAGTACGGCGGGGTTCTCCGGGGATGAGCAGTTCTTC
>TRBJ2-7|TRBV3-1/TRBV3-2|.|.
CASSIENEQYF
TGTGCCAGCAGTATAGAGAACGAGCAGTACTTC
>TRBJ2-7|TRBV7-9|.|.
CASSLVHRAEQYF
TGTGCCAGCAGCTTAGTCCACCGAGCGGAGCAGTACTTC
>TRBJ2-5|TRBV7-2|TRBD2|.
CASSLNKASGGRQETQYF
TGTGCCAGCAGCTTAAATAAGGCTAGCGGGGGCCGACAAGAGACCCAGTACTTC
>TRBJ1-4|TRBV7-6|.|.
CASSSNTATNEKLFF
TGTGCCAGCAGCTCAAACACCGCAACTAATGAAAAACTGTTTTTT
>TRBJ2-7|TRBV5-4|TRBD1|once
CASSFAGTGAYEQYF
TGTGCCAGCAGCTTCGCAGGGACAGGGGCCTACGAGCAGTACTTC
>TRBJ2-1|TRBV5-6|TRBD2|.
CASSLGEGSLYEQFF
TGTGCCAGCAGCTTAGGGGAGGGGTCTTTGTATGAGCAGTTCTTC
>TRBJ2-2|TRBV7-3|TRBD1|.
CASSSQGAGGELFF
TGTGCCAGCAGCTCCCAGGGGGCGGGCGGGGAGCTGTTTTTT
>TRBJ1-6|TRBV30|.|.
CAWSSGGSSYNSPLHF
TGTGCCTGGAGCAGCGGGGGCAGCTCCTATAATTCACCCCTCCACTTT
>TRBJ1-1|TRBV5-4|.|few
CASSRGGQNTEAFF
TGTGCCAGCAGCAGAGGGGGTCAGAACACTGAAGCTTTCTTT
>TRBJ2-5|TRBV12-3/TRBV12-4|TRBD1|.
CASRGRGPETQYF
TGTGCCAGCAGGGGAAGGGGGCCTGAGACCCAGTACTTC
>TRBJ2-3|TRBV7-9|.|.
CASSDRDTQYF
TGTGCCAGCAGCGACAGGGATACGCAGTATTTT
>TRBJ2-7|TRBV5-1|.|.
CASSTAYEQYF
TGCGCCAGCAGTACAGCCTACGAGCAGTACTTC
>TRBJ2-1|TRBV4-2|TRBD1|.
CASSQEGQNTYNEQFF
TGTGCCAGCAGCCAAGAGGGACAGAACACATACAATGAGCAGTTCTTC
>TRBJ2-1|TRBV7-3|.|.
CASSLSGGLNEQFF
TGTGCCAGCAGCTTAAGCGGGGGCCTCAATGAGCAGTTCTTC
>TRBJ1-4|TRBV5-6|.|few
CASSKLTGITNEKLFF
TGTGCCAGCAGCAAACTAACAGGGATAACTAATGAAAAACTGTTTTTT
>TRBJ1-5|TRBV12-3/TRBV12-4|.|.
CASSPDIFQPQHF
TGTGCCAGCAGCCCCGACATTTTTCAGCCCCAGCATTTT
>TRBJ2-3|TRBV4-1|TRBD1|.
CASSLRDSVSTDTQYF
TGCGCCAGCAGCCTAAGGGACAGTGTCAGCACAGATACGCAGTATTTT
>TRBJ2-3|TRBV9|TRBD1|.
CASSEGQGSTDTQYF
TGTGCCAGCAGCGAGGGACAGGGAAGCACAGATACGCAGTATTTT
>TRBJ2-3|TRBV18|.|.
CASSWGRLGATDTQYF
TGTGCCAGCTCTTGGGGCCGGCTAGGAGCCACAGATACGCAGTATTTT
>TRBJ2-2|TRBV7-9|.|.
CASSNSLTGELFF
TGTGCCAGCAGCAACAGCCTGACCGGGGAGCTGTTTTTT
>TRBJ2-3|TRBV11-1|.|once
CASSLVAGAGTDTQYF
TGTGCCAGCAGCTTAGTCGCGGGGGCAGGCACAGATACGCAGTATTTT
>TRBJ1-2|TRBV5-1|.|.
CASSPDSYGYTF
TGCGCCAGCAGCCCGGACAGCTATGGCTACACCTTC
>TRBJ2-7|TRBV7-2|.|once
CASSLRAGASYEQYF
TGTGCCAGCAGCCTCCGGGCGGGGGCCTCCTACGAGCAGTACTTC
>TRBJ2-7|TRBV4-1|TRBD2|few
CASSPNAGAGVTYEQYF
TGCGCCAGCAGCCCTAACGCAGGAGCGGGGGTTACCTACGAGCAGTACTTC
>TRBJ2-1|TRBV11-3|TRBD2|.
CASSSNPEGLAGGLQFF
TGTGCCAGCAGCTCTAACCCAGAGGGACTAGCGGGGGGACTGCAGTTCTTC
>TRBJ2-2|TRBV21-1|.|few
CASSLTTGYTGELFF
TGTGCCAGCAGCTTAACGACAGGCTATACCGGGGAGCTGTTTTTT
>TRBJ1-4|TRBV4-1|.|.
CASSQAVGDSTAPTNEKLFF
TGCGCCAGCAGCCAAGCCGTGGGTGACTCGACTGCTCCAACTAATGAAAAACTGTTTTTT
>TRBJ1-5|TRBV6-1|.|.
CASSDHVITQTQHF
TGTGCCAGCAGTGATCACGTGATTACACAAACCCAGCATTTT
>TRBJ2-5|TRBV5-5|TRBD2|.
CASSPGTSGGKEETQYF
TGTGCCAGCAGCCCTGGGACTAGCGGGGGGAAAGAGGAGACCCAGTACTTC
>TRBJ2-3|TRBV5-8|.|.
CASSSRLARNTQYF
TGTGCCAGCAGCTCTCGGCTAGCAAGGAATACGCAGTATTTT
>TRBJ1-6|TRBV2|.|few
CASSPDRPYNSPLHF
TGTGCCAGCAGCCCTGACAGGCCCTATAATTCACCCCTCCACTTT
>TRBJ1-3|TRBV6-5|.|.
CASIPLGSSGNTIYF
TGTGCCAGCATTCCCCTGGGCTCCTCTGGAAACACCATATATTTT
>TRBJ2-2|TRBV5-1|.|.
CASSLQGLGELFF
TGCGCCAGCAGCCTCCAGGGATTAGGGGAGCTGTTTTTT
>TRBJ2-7|TRBV2|TRBD1|.
CASSGLTGFGEQYF
TGTGCCAGCAGTGGTTTGACAGGGTTTGGCGAGCAGTACTTC
>TRBJ1-6|TRBV18|.|.
CASSPQGLTGSPLHF
TGTGCCAGCTCACCTCAGGGTTTGACCGGTTCACCCCTCCACTTT
>TRBJ2-6|TRBV5-1|.|.
CASVQGSGANVLTF
TGCGCCAGCGTACAGGGCTCTGGGGCCAACGTCCTGACTTTC
>TRBJ1-5|TRBV27|.|.
CASSRGRQRRNQPQHF
TGTGCCAGCAGTCGGGGGAGGCAGCGCCGGAATCAGCCCCAGCATTTT
>TRBJ2-1|TRBV10-3|TRBD2|.
CAISELELAGGSEQFF
TGTGCCATCAGTGAGTTAGAGCTAGCGGGGGGGAGTGAGCAGTTCTTC
>TRBJ1-5|TRBV19|TRBD1|.
CASSRQGAWESNQPQHF
TGTGCCAGTAGTAGGCAGGGGGCCTGGGAAAGCAATCAGCCCCAGCATTTT
>TRBJ1-1|TRBV6-4|.|.
CASSEGQGLFLNTEAFF
TGTGCCAGCAGTGAGGGCCAGGGCCTTTTTTTGAACACTGAAGCTTTCTTT
>TRBJ1-1|TRBV6-5|.|.
CASSSPTANTEAFF
TGTGCCAGCAGTTCTCCGACAGCTAACACTGAAGCTTTCTTT
>TRBJ2-5|TRBV18|.|.
CASSPLYTIETQYF
TGTGCCAGCTCGCCTCTTTACACGATAGAGACCCAGTACTTC